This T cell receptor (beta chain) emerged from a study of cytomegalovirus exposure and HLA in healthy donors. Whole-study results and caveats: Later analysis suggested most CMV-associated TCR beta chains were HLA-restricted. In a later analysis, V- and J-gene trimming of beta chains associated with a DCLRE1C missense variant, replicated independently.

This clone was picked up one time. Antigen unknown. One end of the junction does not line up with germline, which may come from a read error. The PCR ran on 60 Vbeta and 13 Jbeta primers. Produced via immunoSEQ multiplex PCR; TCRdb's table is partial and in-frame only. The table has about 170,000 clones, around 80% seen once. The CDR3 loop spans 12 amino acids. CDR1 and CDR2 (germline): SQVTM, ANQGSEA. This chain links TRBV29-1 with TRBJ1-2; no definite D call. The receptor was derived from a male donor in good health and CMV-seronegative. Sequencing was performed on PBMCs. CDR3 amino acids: CSVGAFDYGYTF. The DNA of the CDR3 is TGCAGCGTTGGCGCGTTCGACTACGGCTACACCTTC.